The clone carrying this T cell receptor (beta chain) was seen only a few times. The entry originates in a study of blood T cell repertoires in COVID-19. From germline, CDR1 is SGHTA and CDR2 FQGNSA. The J segment lost 0 bases and the V segment lost 3 bases, leaving 2 bases of the junction unmatched. The CDR3 runs to 15 residues. Some clones are missing from TCRdb's copy, which holds only in-frame ones; the method was immunoSEQ multiplex PCR. In the table there are 26,000 or so clones, 76% of which are singletons. The sequence derives from a man aged 65-85 years with acute or convalescent COVID-19. This chain uses TRBV7-2 with TRBJ1-3; 7 bases line up with TRBD1. Sequencing was carried out using peripheral blood. The chain's CDR3 is CASSFGTASGNTIYF. The CDR3 region has the DNA TGTGCCAGCAGCTTCGGGACAGCCTCTGGAAACACCATATATTTT.